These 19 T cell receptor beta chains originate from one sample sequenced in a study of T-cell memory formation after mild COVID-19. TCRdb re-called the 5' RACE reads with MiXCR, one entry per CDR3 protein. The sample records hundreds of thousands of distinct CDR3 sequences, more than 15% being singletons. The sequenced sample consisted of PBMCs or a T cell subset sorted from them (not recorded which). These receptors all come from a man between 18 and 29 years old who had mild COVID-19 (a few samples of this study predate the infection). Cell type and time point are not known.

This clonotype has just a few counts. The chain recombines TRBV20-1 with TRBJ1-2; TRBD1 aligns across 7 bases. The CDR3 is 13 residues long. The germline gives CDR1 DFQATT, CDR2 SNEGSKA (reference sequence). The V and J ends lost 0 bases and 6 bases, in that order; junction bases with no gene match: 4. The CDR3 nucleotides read TGCAGTGCTAGAGATCGACAGGGAGATGGCTACACCTTC. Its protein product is CSARDRQGDGYTF.

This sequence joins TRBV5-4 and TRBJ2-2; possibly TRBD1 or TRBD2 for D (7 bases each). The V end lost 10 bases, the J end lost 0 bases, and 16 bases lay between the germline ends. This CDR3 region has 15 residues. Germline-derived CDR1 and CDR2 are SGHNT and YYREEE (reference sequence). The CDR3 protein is CASRGGPPNTGELFF. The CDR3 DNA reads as TGTGCCTCCAGGGGGGGCCCGCCGAACACCGGGGAGCTGTTTTTT. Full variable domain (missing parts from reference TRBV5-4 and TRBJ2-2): ETGVTQSPTHLIKTRGQQVTLRCSSQSGHNTVSWYQQALGQGPQFIFQYYREEENGRGNFPPRFSGLQFPNYSSELNVNALELDDSALYLCASRGGPPNTGELFFGEGSRLTVL.

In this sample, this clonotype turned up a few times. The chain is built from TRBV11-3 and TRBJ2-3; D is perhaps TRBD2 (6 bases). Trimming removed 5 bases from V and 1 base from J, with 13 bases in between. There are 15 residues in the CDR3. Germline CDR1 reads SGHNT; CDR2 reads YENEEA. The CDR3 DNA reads TGTGCCAGCAGCCAGATGGGACTTCGCACAGATACGCAGTATTTT. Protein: CASSQMGLRTDTQYF.

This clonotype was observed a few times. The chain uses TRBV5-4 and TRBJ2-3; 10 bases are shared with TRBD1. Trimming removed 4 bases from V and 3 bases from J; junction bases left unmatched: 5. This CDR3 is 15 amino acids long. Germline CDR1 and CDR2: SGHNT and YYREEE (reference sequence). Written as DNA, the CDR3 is TGTGCCAGCAGCAAGACAGGGGGCGCGACAGATACGCAGTATTTT. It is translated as CASSKTGGATDTQYF.

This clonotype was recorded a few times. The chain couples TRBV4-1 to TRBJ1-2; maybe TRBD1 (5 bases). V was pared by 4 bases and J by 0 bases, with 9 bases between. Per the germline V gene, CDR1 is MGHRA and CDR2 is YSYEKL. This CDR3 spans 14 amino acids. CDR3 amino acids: CASSPQETNYGYTF. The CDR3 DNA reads TGCGCCAGCAGCCCACAGGAGACTAACTATGGCTACACCTTC.

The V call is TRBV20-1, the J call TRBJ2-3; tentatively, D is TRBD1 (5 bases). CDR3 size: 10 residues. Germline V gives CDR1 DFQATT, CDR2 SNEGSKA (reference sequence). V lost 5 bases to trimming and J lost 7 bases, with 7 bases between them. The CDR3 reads CSASGNTQYF. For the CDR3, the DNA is TGCAGTGCTTCAGGGAATACGCAGTATTTT.

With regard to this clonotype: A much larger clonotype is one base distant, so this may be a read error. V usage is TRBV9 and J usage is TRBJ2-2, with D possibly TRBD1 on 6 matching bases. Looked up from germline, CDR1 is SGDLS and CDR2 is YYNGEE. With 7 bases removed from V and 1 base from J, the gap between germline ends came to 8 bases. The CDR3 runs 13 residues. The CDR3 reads CASVGQNTGELFF. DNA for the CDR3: TGTGCCAGCGTGGGACAGAACACCGGGGAGCTGTTTTTT.

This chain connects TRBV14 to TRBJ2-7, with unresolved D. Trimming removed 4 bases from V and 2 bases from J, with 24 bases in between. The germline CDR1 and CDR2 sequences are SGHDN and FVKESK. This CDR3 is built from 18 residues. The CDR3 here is CASSPPELGYAETYEQYF. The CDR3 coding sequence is TGTGCCAGCAGCCCCCCGGAATTAGGCTATGCAGAGACCTACGAGCAGTACTTC. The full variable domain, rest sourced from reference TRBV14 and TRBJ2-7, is EAGVTQFPSHSVIEKGQTVTLRCDPISGHDNLYWYRRVMGKEIKFLLHFVKESKQDESGMPNNRFLAERTGGTYSTLKVQPAELEDSGVYFCASSPPELGYAETYEQYFGPGTRLTVT.

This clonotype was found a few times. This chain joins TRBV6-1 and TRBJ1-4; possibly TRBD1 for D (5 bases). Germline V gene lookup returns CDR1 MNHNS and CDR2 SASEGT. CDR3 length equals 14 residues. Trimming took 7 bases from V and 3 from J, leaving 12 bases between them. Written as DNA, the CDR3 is TGTGCCAGCATATGGGGGAGAGCTAATGAAAAACTGTTTTTT. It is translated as CASIWGRANEKLFF.

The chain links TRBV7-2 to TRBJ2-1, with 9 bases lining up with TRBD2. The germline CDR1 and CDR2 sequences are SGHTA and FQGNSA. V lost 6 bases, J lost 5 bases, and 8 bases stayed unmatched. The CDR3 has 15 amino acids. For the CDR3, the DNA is TGTGCCAGCAGTATAGCGGGGGCTCCACACAATGAGCAGTTCTTC. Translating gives CASSIAGAPHNEQFF.

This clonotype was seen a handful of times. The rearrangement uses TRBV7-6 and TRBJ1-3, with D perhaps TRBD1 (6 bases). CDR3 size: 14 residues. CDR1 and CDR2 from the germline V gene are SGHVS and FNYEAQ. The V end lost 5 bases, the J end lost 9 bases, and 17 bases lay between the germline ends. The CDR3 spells CASSEGQSISTIYF. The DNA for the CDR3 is TGTGCCAGCAGCGAAGGACAGTCTATTTCCACCATATATTTT. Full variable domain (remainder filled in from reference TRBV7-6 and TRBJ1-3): GAGVSQSPRYKVTKRGQDVALRCDPISGHVSLYWYRQALGQGPEFLTYFNYEAQQDKSGLPNDRFSAERPEGSISTLTIQRTEQRDSAMYRCASSEGQSISTIYFGEGSWLTVV.

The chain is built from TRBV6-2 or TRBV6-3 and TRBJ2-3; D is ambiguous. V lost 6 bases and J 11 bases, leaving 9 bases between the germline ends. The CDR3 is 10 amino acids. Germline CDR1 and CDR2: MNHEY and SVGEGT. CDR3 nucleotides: TGTGCCAGCAGACAGATCCTGCAGTATTTT. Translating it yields CASRQILQYF.

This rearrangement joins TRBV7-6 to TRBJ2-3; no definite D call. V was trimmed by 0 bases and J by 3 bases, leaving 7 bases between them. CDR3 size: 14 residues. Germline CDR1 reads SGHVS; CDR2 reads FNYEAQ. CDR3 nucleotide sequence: TGTGCCAGCAGCTTAGCGCGCGAAACAGATACGCAGTATTTT. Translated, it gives CASSLARETDTQYF.

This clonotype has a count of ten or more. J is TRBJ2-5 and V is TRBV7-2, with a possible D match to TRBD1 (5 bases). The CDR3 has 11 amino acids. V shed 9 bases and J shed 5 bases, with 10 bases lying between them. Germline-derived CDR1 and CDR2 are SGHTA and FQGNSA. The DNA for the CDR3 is TGTGCCAGTTCAGGGTACGAGACCCAGTACTTC. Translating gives CASSGYETQYF.

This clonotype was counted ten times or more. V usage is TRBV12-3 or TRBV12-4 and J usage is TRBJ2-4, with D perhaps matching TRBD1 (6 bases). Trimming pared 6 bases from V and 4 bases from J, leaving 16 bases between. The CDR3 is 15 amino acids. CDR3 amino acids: CASREGVLRKNIQYF. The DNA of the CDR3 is TGTGCCAGCAGAGAGGGGGTCTTAAGAAAAAACATTCAGTACTTC.

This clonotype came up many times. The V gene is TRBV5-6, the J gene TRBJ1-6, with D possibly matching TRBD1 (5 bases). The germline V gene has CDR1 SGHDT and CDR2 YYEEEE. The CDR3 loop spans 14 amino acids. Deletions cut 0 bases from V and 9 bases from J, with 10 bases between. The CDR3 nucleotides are TGTGCCAGCAGCTTGGGTCTTGGGGGTTCACCCCTCCACTTT. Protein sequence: CASSLGLGGSPLHF.

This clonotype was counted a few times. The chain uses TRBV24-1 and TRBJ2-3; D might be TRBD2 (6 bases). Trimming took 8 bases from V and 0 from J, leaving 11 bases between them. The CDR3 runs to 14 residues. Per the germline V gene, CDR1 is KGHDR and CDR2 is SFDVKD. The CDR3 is CATTGELSTDTQYF. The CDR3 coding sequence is TGTGCCACCACGGGAGAACTAAGCACAGATACGCAGTATTTT.

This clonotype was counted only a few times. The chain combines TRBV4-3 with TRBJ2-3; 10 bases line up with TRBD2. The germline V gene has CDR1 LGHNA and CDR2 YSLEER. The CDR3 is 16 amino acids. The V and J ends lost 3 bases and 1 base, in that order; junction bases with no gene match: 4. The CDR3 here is CASSQVLAGGTDTQYF. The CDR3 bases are TGCGCCAGCAGCCAGGTCCTAGCGGGGGGCACAGATACGCAGTATTTT.

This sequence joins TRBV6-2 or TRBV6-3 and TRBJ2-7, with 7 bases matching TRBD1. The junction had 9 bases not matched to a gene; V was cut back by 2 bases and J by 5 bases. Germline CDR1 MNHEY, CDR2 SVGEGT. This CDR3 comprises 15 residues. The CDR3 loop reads CASSYAQGVIDEQYF. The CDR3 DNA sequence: TGTGCCAGCAGTTACGCGCAGGGGGTAATCGACGAGCAGTACTTC.